The 8 T cell receptor beta chains below were found in one sample sequenced in a study of CD8+ T cells in alopecia areata. cDNA prepared by RNA extraction and subsequent reverse transcription served as the template for sequencing. Libraries were prepared by immunoSEQ multiplex PCR; TCRdb keeps only in-frame clonotypes and omits some of them. The data hold over 100,000 clones, with 50% to 75% observed a single time. Treatment meaning: oral pan-JAK inhibitor, 5-10 mg twice daily. The sequenced sample was CD8+ T cells sorted from blood, obtained at week 24, from a patient treated with tofacitinib. These receptors all come from a human donor with alopecia areata.

This clone was recorded a few times. The chain combines TRBV29-1 with TRBJ1-5; TRBD1 might be the D (5 bases). Germline CDR1 SQVTM, CDR2 ANQGSEA. This CDR3 contains 13 residues. Trimming cost V 6 bases and J 3 bases, with 12 bases left between them. CDR3 nucleotides: TGCAGCGTCATGGCAGGGTACAATCAGCCCCAGCATTTT. Protein sequence: CSVMAGYNQPQHF.

The genes are TRBV7-6 and TRBJ2-2; D uncertain. The germline gives CDR1 SGHVS, CDR2 FNYEAQ. Trimming removed 1 base at V and 2 bases at J, with 8 bases between. This CDR3 has 15 amino acids. The chain's CDR3 is CASSLDFFNTGELFF. The DNA for the CDR3 is TGTGCCAGCAGCTTAGACTTCTTCAACACCGGGGAGCTGTTTTTT.

This clone was found a few times. The chain joins TRBV5-4 to TRBJ2-7; D is uncertain. Germline values: CDR1 SGHNT, CDR2 YYREEE (reference sequence). This CDR3 comprises 15 residues. V lost 2 bases and J 0 bases, leaving 12 bases between the germline ends. The CDR3 protein is CASSLDVVTSYEQYF. In DNA, the CDR3 is TGTGCCAGCAGCTTAGACGTAGTTACCTCCTACGAGCAGTACTTC.

The chain employs TRBV19 and TRBJ2-1; unclear D gene. The CDR3 is 12 amino acids. V lost 3 bases and J 6 bases, leaving 6 bases between the germline ends. Looked up from germline, CDR1 is LNHDA and CDR2 is SQIVND (reference sequence). The CDR3 protein is CASSIMGNEQFF. The CDR3 nucleotides read TGTGCCAGTAGTATTATGGGCAATGAGCAGTTCTTC.

The rearrangement joins TRBV1 to TRBJ2-7. TRBV1 is a pseudogene. The CDR3 is made up of 15 amino acids. The DNA of the CDR3 is TGCACCAGCAGGCCCCACGGGGACGTAGTGTACGAGCAGTACTTC. Its protein is CTSRPHGDVVYEQYF.

The chain links TRBV4-3 to TRBJ1-1; unclear D gene. CDR3 length equals 15 residues. Trimming shortened V by 1 base and J by 1 base, and 10 bases separated the two germline ends. Germline assignment: CDR1 LGHNA and CDR2 YSLEER. The CDR3 sequence is CASSQGSGPNTEAFF. DNA of the CDR3: TGCGCCAGCAGCCAAGGTTCTGGACCGAACACTGAAGCTTTCTTT.

This CDR3 is CSVDHQREQYF. CDR3 nucleotides: TGCAGCGTTGATCACCAGCGCGAGCAGTACTTC. J is TRBJ2-7 and V is TRBV29-1; the D is unclear. The ends were cut back, 3 bases at V and 6 bases at J, with 9 bases in the middle. Germline assignment: CDR1 SQVTM and CDR2 ANQGSEA. The CDR3 totals 11 residues.

The J gene is TRBJ2-7, the V gene TRBV5-6; D perhaps matches TRBD1 (6 bases). CDR1 SGHDT and CDR2 YYEEEE come from the germline V gene. V lost 4 bases, J lost 5 bases, and 13 bases lay in between. CDR3 size: 13 residues. CDR3 protein: CASSEPQGNEQYF. CDR3 in DNA: TGTGCCAGCAGCGAACCACAGGGAAACGAGCAGTACTTC.